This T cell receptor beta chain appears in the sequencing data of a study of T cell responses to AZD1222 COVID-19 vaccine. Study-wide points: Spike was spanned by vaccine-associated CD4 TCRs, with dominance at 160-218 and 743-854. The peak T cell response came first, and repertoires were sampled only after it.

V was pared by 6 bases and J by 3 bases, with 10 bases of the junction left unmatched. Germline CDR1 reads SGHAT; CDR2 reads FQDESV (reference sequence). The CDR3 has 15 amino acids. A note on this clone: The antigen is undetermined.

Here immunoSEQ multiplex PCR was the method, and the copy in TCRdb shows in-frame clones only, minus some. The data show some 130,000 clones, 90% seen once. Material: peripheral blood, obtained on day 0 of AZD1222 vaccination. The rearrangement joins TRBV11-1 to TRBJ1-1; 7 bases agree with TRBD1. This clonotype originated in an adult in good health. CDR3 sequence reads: CASSRRDSVDTEAFF. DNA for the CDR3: TGTGCCAGCAGTCGCCGGGACAGCGTCGACACTGAAGCTTTCTTT.